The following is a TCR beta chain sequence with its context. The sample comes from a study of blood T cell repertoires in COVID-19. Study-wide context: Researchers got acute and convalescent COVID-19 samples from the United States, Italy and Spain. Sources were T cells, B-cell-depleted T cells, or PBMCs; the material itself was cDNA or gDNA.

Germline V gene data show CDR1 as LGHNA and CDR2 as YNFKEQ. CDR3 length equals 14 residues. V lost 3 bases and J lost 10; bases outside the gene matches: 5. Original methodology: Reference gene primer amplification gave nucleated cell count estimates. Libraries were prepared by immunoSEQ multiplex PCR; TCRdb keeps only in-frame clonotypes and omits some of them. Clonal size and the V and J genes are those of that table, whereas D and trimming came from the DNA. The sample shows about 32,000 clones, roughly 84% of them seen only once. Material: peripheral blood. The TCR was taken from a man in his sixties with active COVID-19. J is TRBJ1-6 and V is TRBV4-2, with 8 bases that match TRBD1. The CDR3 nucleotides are TGTGCCAGCAGCCAGACAGGGGACGGATCACCCCTCCACTTT. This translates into CASSQTGDGSPLHF.